These 7 T cell receptor beta chains share one sample of origin, sequenced in a study of T cells in Graves' hyperthyroidism and ophthalmopathy. TCR beta CDR3 regions were amplified from RNA transcripts. Primed by the HTBI set, a first-round RT-PCR was run on the TCR CDR3. TCRdb processed the multiplex PCR reads anew with MiXCR; each CDR3 protein has one entry. Among around 700,000 distinct CDR3 sequences listed, around 20% were seen once. What was sequenced was blood. The receptors originated from a woman in her fifties or sixties with Graves' hyperthyroidism that later progressed to Graves' ophthalmopathy.

V and J are TRBV10-3 and TRBJ2-7; TRBD2 is a possible D gene (5 bases). The length of the CDR3 is 13 residues. Looked up from germline, CDR1 is ENHRY and CDR2 is SYGVKD. Trimming removed 0 bases at V and 3 bases at J, with 6 bases between. The CDR3, as DNA: TGTGCCATCAGTGAGTCGACTAACTACGAGCAGTACTTC. Its protein is CAISESTNYEQYF.

This clonotype was picked up many times. The chain employs TRBV6-1 and TRBJ1-1; D unclear. Germline values: CDR1 MNHNS, CDR2 SASEGT. The CDR3 has 12 residues. The V and J ends lost 6 bases and 0 bases respectively, with 5 bases between them. CDR3 nucleotide sequence: TGTGCCAGCAGGACAATGAACACTGAAGCTTTCTTT. This gives the protein CASRTMNTEAFF.

This clonotype was observed many times. V usage is TRBV6-1 and J usage is TRBJ2-1; 9 bases line up with TRBD2. The length of the CDR3 is 15 residues. Germline V gives CDR1 MNHNS, CDR2 SASEGT. V trimming: 5 bases; J trimming: 10 bases; junction bases outside the gene matches: 12. Written as DNA, the CDR3 is TGTGCCAGCAGTTGGCGACTAGCGGCCCCGGAGGAGCAGTTCTTC. Amino acids: CASSWRLAAPEEQFF.

This clonotype appeared once. This could be a read error, since a much larger clone is one nucleotide away. The V and J genes are TRBV5-1 and TRBJ1-6; tentatively, D is TRBD1 (6 bases). The CDR3 has 16 amino acids. Per germline, CDR1 SGHRS and CDR2 YFSETQ. Trimming shortened V by 0 bases and J by 9 bases, and 16 bases separated the two germline ends. The CDR3 loop reads CASSLGGGAFGSPLHF. The CDR3 bases are TGCGCCAGCAGCTTGGGTGGGGGGGCCTTTGGTTCACCCCTCCACTTT.

This clonotype was detected ten times or more. The CDR3 coding sequence is TGCAGTGCTACCCCAGGGGGCGGAAACACAGATACGCAGTATTTT. It specifies CSATPGGGNTDTQYF. This chain connects TRBV20-1 to TRBJ2-3; TRBD1 matches 8 bases. CDR3 length equals 15 residues. Looked up from germline, CDR1 is DFQATT and CDR2 is SNEGSKA (reference sequence). Germline trimming cut 4 bases from V and 2 bases from J; bases unmatched to any gene: 8.

This clonotype was seen repeatedly, ten times or more. The CDR3 nucleotides are TGTGCCAGCAGTGTTAATGAAAAACTGTTTTTT. Amino acid sequence: CASSVNEKLFF. The chain recombines TRBV12-3 or TRBV12-4 with TRBJ1-4; D gene ambiguous. The CDR3 runs 11 residues. Trimming took off 5 bases at V and 4 bases at J, with 2 bases between the two ends.

The rearrangement links TRBV14 to TRBJ1-5, with D possibly being TRBD1 (5 bases). V was shortened by 1 base and J by 2 bases, with 6 bases between the two germline ends. Germline V gene lookup returns CDR1 SGHDN and CDR2 FVKESK. The CDR3 is 14 amino acids. In DNA, the CDR3 is TGTGCCAGCAGCCAAGCAGGGCGCAATCAGCCCCAGCATTTT. This encodes CASSQAGRNQPQHF.